This T cell receptor beta chain was found in a study of blood T cell repertoires in COVID-19. This table comes from immunoSEQ multiplex PCR, and its TCRdb copy is limited to in-frame clones, with some not included. The sample lists about 140,000 clones, about 88% occurring once. This receptor was obtained from a human donor with COVID-19, enrolled during active disease. The donor label of this sample is uncertain. The sequenced material came from peripheral blood.

CDR3 sequence reads: CASSLIQGSYTF. In DNA, the CDR3 is TGTGCCAGCAGTTTAATCCAGGGGTCTTACACCTTC. The chain links TRBV12-3 or TRBV12-4 to TRBJ1-2; weak D call: TRBD1 (6 bases). The CDR3 extends over 12 amino acids. Trimming removed 2 bases at V and 11 bases at J, with 12 bases between.